Presented here are 18 T cell receptor beta chains from one specimen sequenced in a study of blood T cell repertoires in COVID-19. Method: immunoSEQ multiplex PCR; TCRdb's copy keeps in-frame clones and lacks some. The sample lists about 140,000 clones, more than 75% occurring once. Sequencing input: peripheral blood. These receptors all come from a man between 60 and 75 years old who had recovered from COVID-19.

The chain uses TRBV12-3 or TRBV12-4 and TRBJ1-1, with a tentative D call TRBD1 (6 bases). CDR3 length equals 13 residues. Trimming pared 4 bases from V and 2 bases from J, leaving 8 bases between. CDR3 amino acids: CASSSGQNTEAFF. In nucleotides, the CDR3 is TGTGCCAGCAGTTCGGGACAAAACACTGAAGCTTTCTTT.

Here the CDR3 DNA reads TGTGCCAGCAGTTTCCTCGGGGCTGAAGCTTTCTTT. Its translation: CASSFLGAEAFF. The genes are TRBV3-1 (or the pseudogene TRBV3-2) and TRBJ1-1, with unresolved D. CDR3 length equals 12 residues. Germline CDR1 LGHDT, CDR2 YNNKEL (reference sequence). The V gene lost 6 bases and the J gene lost 6 bases, with 11 bases spanning the gap.

J is TRBJ2-2 and V is TRBV3-1 (or the pseudogene TRBV3-2); tentative D call: TRBD1 (6 bases). CDR1 is LGHDT and CDR2 is YNNKEL in the germline V gene (reference sequence). The CDR3 has 14 residues. V was shortened by 2 bases and J by 7 bases, with 11 bases between the two germline ends. The CDR3 here is CASSQTGSGGELFF. The CDR3 bases are TGTGCCAGCAGCCAAACAGGGTCGGGCGGGGAGCTGTTTTTT.

V usage is TRBV18 and J usage is TRBJ2-4; 11 bases line up with TRBD2. Germline V gene sequence: CDR1 KGHSH, CDR2 LQKENI. CDR3 length equals 17 residues. Trimming removed 1 base from V and 7 bases from J; junction bases left unmatched: 9. This CDR3 reads CASSPRTSGRGANIQYF. Written as DNA, the CDR3 is TGTGCCAGCTCACCACGCACTAGCGGGAGAGGTGCGAACATTCAGTACTTC. The variable domain in full, completed from reference TRBV18 and TRBJ2-4, reads NAGVMQNPRHLVRRRGQEARLRCSPMKGHSHVYWYRQLPEEGLKFMVYLQKENIIDESGMPKERFSAEFPKEGPSILRIQQVVRGDSAAYFCASSPRTSGRGANIQYFGAGTRLSVL.

This clone showed up just a few times. This rearrangement joins TRBV7-2 to TRBJ2-3, with TRBD1 as a possible D gene (5 bases). This CDR3 contains 14 residues. Germline V gene sequence: CDR1 SGHTA, CDR2 FQGNSA. Trimming removed 4 bases from V and 8 bases from J, with 16 bases in between. CDR3 bases: TGTGCCAGCAGCTCCGCGGTCGGTCAGGGTACGCAGTATTTT. Amino acid sequence: CASSSAVGQGTQYF.

The chain carries TRBV6-2 or TRBV6-3 and TRBJ2-2; D is perhaps TRBD2 (6 bases). Germline-derived CDR1 and CDR2 are MNHEY and SVGEGT. The CDR3 extends over 18 amino acids. Trimming left V 1 base short and J 1 base short, with 16 bases between. The CDR3 nucleotides read TGTGCCAGCAGTTACTTGCGGGGCGCTTCGAAGAACACCGGGGAGCTGTTTTTT. This gives the protein CASSYLRGASKNTGELFF.

The chain has TRBV4-3 and TRBJ1-1; D is perhaps TRBD1 (5 bases). The CDR3 is made up of 16 amino acids. The ends were cut back, 0 bases at V and 1 base at J, with 12 bases in the middle. Germline CDR1 and CDR2: LGHNA and YSLEER. Here the CDR3 reads CASSQDLSGGNTEAFF. CDR3 nucleotides: TGCGCCAGCAGCCAAGATCTGTCGGGGGGGAACACTGAAGCTTTCTTT.

V usage is TRBV7-2 and J usage is TRBJ1-3, with D unresolved. Trimming took off 4 bases at V and 0 bases at J, with 4 bases between the two ends. The CDR3 totals 13 residues. CDR1 and CDR2 (germline): SGHTA, FQGNSA. CDR3 nucleotide sequence: TGTGCCAGCAGCTCCTCCTCTGGAAACACCATATATTTT. Its translation: CASSSSSGNTIYF.

J is TRBJ1-5 and V is TRBV4-1; 7 bases match TRBD1. CDR3 length: 16 residues. The V segment lost 0 bases and the J segment 5 bases; nucleotides outside the gene matches: 7. Looked up from germline, CDR1 is MGHRA and CDR2 is YSYEKL. The CDR3 DNA reads TGCGCCAGCAGCCAAGATGGAGACAGGGACGATCAGCCCCAGCATTTT. Translated: CASSQDGDRDDQPQHF.

The chain is built from TRBV2 and TRBJ1-5; possibly TRBD1 for D (5 bases). The length of the CDR3 is 15 residues. The V and J ends lost 4 bases and 0 bases respectively, with 10 bases between them. In germline, CDR1 is SNHLY, CDR2 FYNNEI. CDR3 in amino acids: CASSGGGDSNQPQHF. Written as DNA, the CDR3 is TGTGCCAGCAGTGGGGGCGGAGATAGCAATCAGCCCCAGCATTTT.

The chain recombines TRBV12-3 or TRBV12-4 with TRBJ2-5, with D tentatively TRBD2 (5 bases). This CDR3 is 12 amino acids long. V was shortened by 3 bases and J by 4 bases, with 6 bases between the two germline ends. The CDR3 DNA follows: TGTGCCAGCAGTTTCGGAGGAGAGACCCAGTACTTC. This gives the protein CASSFGGETQYF.

The rearrangement joins TRBV10-3 to TRBJ2-1, with 11 bases identical to TRBD1. The CDR3 extends over 14 amino acids. V lost 6 bases and J lost 9; bases outside the gene matches: 7. Germline V gene sequence: CDR1 ENHRY, CDR2 SYGVKD. CDR3 sequence reads: CAIRGDRGSGEQFF. DNA for the CDR3: TGTGCCATCAGAGGGGACAGGGGGTCGGGTGAGCAGTTCTTC.

This clone has a single count. V and J are TRBV6-4 and TRBJ1-4; 9 bases map to TRBD1. The CDR3 spans 17 residues. With 2 bases clipped from V and 5 bases from J, the junction kept 9 bases outside the gene matches. Germline V gene sequence: CDR1 MRHNA, CDR2 SNTAGT. CDR3 nucleotide sequence: TGTGCCAGCAGTGACAAAGATACCGGGACAGGGAATGAAAAACTGTTTTTT. Translated, it gives CASSDKDTGTGNEKLFF.

This chain joins TRBV30 and TRBJ1-6, with 10 bases lining up with TRBD1. Germline values: CDR1 GTSNPN, CDR2 SVGIG (reference sequence). V dropped 4 bases and J dropped 11; count of bases not matched to a gene: 11. The CDR3 sequence is 15 residues long. CDR3 bases: TGTGCCTGGACCCTACTGACAGGGGGCGAGACACCCCTCCACTTT. Translated: CAWTLLTGGETPLHF. Variable domain in full (rest from reference TRBV30 and TRBJ1-6): SQTIHQWPATLVQPVGSPLSLECTVEGTSNPNLYWYRQAAGRGLQLLFYSVGIGQISSEVPQNLSASRPQDRQFILSSKKLLLSDSGFYLCAWTLLTGGETPLHFGNGTRLTVT.

This clone showed up many times. The chain employs TRBV6-4 and TRBJ1-4; possible D gene TRBD1, 5 bases. Looked up from germline, CDR1 is MRHNA and CDR2 is SNTAGT. The CDR3 loop spans 13 amino acids. Deletions cut 6 bases from V and 7 bases from J, with 12 bases between. CDR3 region: CASSPGGGEKLFF. The DNA of the CDR3 is TGTGCCAGCAGCCCGGGGGGAGGTGAAAAACTGTTTTTT.

The chain carries TRBV6-5 and TRBJ2-1, with D possibly TRBD2 on 6 matching bases. CDR3 length: 16 amino acids. V was cut by 2 bases and J by 0 bases, with 11 bases left in between. CDR1 and CDR2 (germline): MNHEY, SVGAGI. The CDR3, as DNA: TGTGCCAGCAGTTACCTGGCGGGGAGCTCCTACAATGAGCAGTTCTTC. This codes for CASSYLAGSSYNEQFF.

This chain joins TRBV5-1 and TRBJ2-2; D possibly corresponds to TRBD1 (6 bases). The CDR3 is made up of 16 amino acids. CDR1 and CDR2 (germline): SGHRS, YFSETQ. Deletions cut 3 bases from V and 0 bases from J, with 12 bases between. The CDR3 region is CASSWAGDANTGELFF. The CDR3 region has the DNA TGCGCCAGCAGCTGGGCAGGGGACGCGAACACCGGGGAGCTGTTTTTT. The full variable domain, its missing parts supplied by reference TRBV5-1 and TRBJ2-2, is KAGVTQTPRYLIKTRGQQVTLSCSPISGHRSVSWYQQTPGQGLQFLFEYFSETQRNKGNFPGRFSGRQFSNSRSEMNVSTLELGDSALYLCASSWAGDANTGELFFGEGSRLTVL.

The chain combines TRBV28 with TRBJ2-4; TRBD2 matches 8 bases. After removal of 6 bases from V and 0 bases from J, the junction contained 13 bases not matched to a gene. The CDR3 is made up of 18 amino acids. Germline assignment: CDR1 MDHEN and CDR2 SYDVKM. The CDR3 reads CASSPRGGNVLAKNIQYF. The CDR3 nucleotides are TGTGCCAGCAGCCCCCGCGGGGGGAACGTACTAGCCAAAAACATTCAGTACTTC.